This T cell receptor beta chain appears in the sequencing data of a study of patients and donors after allogeneic stem cell transplantation. TCRdb re-called the RT-PCR reads with MiXCR, one entry per CDR3 protein. Of 150,000 to 200,000 distinct CDR3 sequences listed, approximately 41% were seen once; the top ten hold 25% to 35%. The CDR3 contains 15 residues. Germline V lookup: CDR1 MNHEY, CDR2 SMNVEV (reference sequence). V was trimmed by 2 bases and J by 2 bases, leaving 10 bases between them. This chain joins TRBV27 and TRBJ1-5, with D perhaps TRBD1 (5 bases). The sample was blood, either unsorted or a sorted T cell fraction (not recorded which). The receptor comes from a human donor who was either an allogeneic HSCT recipient or a stem cell or donor lymphocyte infusion donor (not recorded which). It is not recorded whose cells these are; they may come from a transplant donor. The CDR3 here is CASSLRGLGNQPQHF. CDR3 nucleotide sequence: TGTGCCAGCAGTTTACGGGGCCTGGGCAATCAGCCCCAGCATTTT.